This T cell receptor beta chain was observed in a study of memory CD4+ T cells and cytomegalovirus serostatus (dated by TCRdb to about 2019). About the full investigation: The cohort comprised 33 healthy Belgian adults, 9 CMV seropositive and 24 CMV seronegative. CD4+ memory TCRbeta repertoires of a Belgian cohort with known cytomegalovirus serostatus were sequenced in order to replicate a published TCR-based CMV serostatus classifier. General study outcomes and caveats: Among the 150 to 200 previously reported CMV-associated TCRbeta sequences, 67 showed up in the CD4+ memory repertoires, with each one found in between one and five individuals. CMV serostatus prediction reached a median bootstrapped AUC of about 0.94 with the original framework and 0.91 with a US-trained random forest. Only CD4+CD45RO+ memory cells were sequenced, in contrast to the original study, in which naive and memory CD4+ and CD8+ populations were covered. Results were interpreted as suggesting that the CMV-associated TCR signature is largely present in the CD4+ memory repertoire. The original-framework classifier achieved a median bootstrapped AUC of almost 0.97 with a 95% CI of 0.76-1.00 on the Belgian cohort.

Of note for this clone: The target of this receptor is not known. At one of its ends the junction is not consistent with the germline gene, which may arise from a read error. The identical CDR3 is also encoded by other nucleotide sequences in the sample.

Genomic DNA was extracted from sorted cells with the Quick-DNA Microprep Kit. Amplification of TCRbeta DNA was done with the immunoSEQ hsTCRbeta kit, following the protocol from the manufacturer. TCRbeta libraries were sequenced on an Illumina MiSeq instrument. Per the authors' processing: Once out-of-frame sequences had been removed, approximately 2,000,000 distinct TCRbeta sequences were left, which works out to an average of roughly 70,000 per individual. Each individual was scored according to the count of roughly 160 previously reported CMV-associated TCRbeta sequences and the total productive distinct TCRbeta count. A beta-binomial model was reimplemented in Python, and scikit-learn random forests with default parameters were trained on data from the US cohort. On the Belgian cohort, classifier performance was reported as the median AUC, along with percentile confidence intervals, across 10,000 bootstrap iterations. The table comes from immuneACCESS by way of TCRdb, which keeps in-frame sequences with V and J called. Part of the clones is missing from these tables; in studies checked, under half for an unresolved V gene and the rest for unknown reasons. V and J calls plus clone size are reproduced from that table; the DNA served to infer D and trimming. The sample table holds under 40,000 clones, of which around three quarters were seen once. The ten largest make up over 4.5% of the sample.

A FACSAria II was used to sort memory CD4+ T cells, defined as single viable CD3+CD4+CD8-CD45RO+ cells. CMV serostatus was assessed using a Roche Elecsys assay, by which serum IgG against CMV pp150, pp28, p38 and p52 was detected. After the samples were thawed, total CD4+ T cells were enriched through positive selection using CD4 magnetic microbeads. The samples came from a separate study whose specific focus was interrogating the CD4+ T cell memory repertoire. Following standard operating procedures, peripheral blood mononuclear cells were isolated and cryopreserved, while serum was kept at -80 degrees C. CD3-PerCP (BW264/56), CD4-APC (RPA-T4), CD45RO-PE (UCHT1) and CD8-Pacific Orange (3B5) antibodies were used for staining, and non-viable cells were excluded with Sytox blue. Specimen: memory CD4+ T cells from blood. The receptor was isolated from an adult in good health and CMV-seropositive.

The CDR3 protein sequence reads: CASSSVENTEAFF. The base sequence is TGTGCCAGCAGTAGTGTTGAGAACACTGAAGCCTTCTTT. The rearrangement joined TRBV2 to TRBJ1-1; confidence is insufficient to name the D gene. The CDR3 goes from the cysteine to the phenylalanine over 13 residues. Only the CDR3 region is kept as DNA, spanning 39 bases read in frame from base 1. The germline V gene specifies SNHLY as CDR1 and FYNNEI as CDR2. The CDR3 plus the reference TRBV2 and TRBJ1-1 genes for the other parts give the full variable domain: EPEVTQTPSHQVTQMGQEVILRCVPISNHLYFYWYRQILGQKVEFLVSFYNNEISEKSEIFDDQFSVERPDGSNFTLKIRSTKLEDSAMYFCASSSVENTEAFFGQGTRLTVV.